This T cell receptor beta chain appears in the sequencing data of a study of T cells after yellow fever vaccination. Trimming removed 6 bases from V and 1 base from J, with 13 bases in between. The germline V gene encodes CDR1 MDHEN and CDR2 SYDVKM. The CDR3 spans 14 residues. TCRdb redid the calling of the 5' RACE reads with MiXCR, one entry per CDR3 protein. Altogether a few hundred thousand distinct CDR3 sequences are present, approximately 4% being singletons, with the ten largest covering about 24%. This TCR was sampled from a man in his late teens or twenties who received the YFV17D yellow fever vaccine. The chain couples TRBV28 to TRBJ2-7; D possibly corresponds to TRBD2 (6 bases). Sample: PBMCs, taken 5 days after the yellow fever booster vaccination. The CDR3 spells CASRVGRISYEQYF. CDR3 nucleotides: TGTGCCAGCAGAGTTGGGAGGATTTCCTACGAGCAGTACTTC.